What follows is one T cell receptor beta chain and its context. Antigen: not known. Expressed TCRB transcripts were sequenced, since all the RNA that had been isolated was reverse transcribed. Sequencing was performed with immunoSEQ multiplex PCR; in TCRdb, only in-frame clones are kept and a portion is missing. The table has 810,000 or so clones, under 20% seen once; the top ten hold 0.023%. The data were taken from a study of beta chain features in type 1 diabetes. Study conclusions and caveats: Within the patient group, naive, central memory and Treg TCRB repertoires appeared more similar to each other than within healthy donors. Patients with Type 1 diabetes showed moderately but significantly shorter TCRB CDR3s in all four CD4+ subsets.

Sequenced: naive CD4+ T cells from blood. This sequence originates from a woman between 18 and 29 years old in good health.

CDR3 coding DNA: TGCAGCGCCTTGTACAATGAGCAGTTCTTC. Amino acids: CSALYNEQFF. V is TRBV29-1 and J is TRBJ2-1; D is unresolved. Germline lookup yields CDR1 SQVTM and CDR2 ANQGSEA. The CDR3 length is 10 residues. V shed 7 bases and J shed 4 bases, with 5 bases lying between them.